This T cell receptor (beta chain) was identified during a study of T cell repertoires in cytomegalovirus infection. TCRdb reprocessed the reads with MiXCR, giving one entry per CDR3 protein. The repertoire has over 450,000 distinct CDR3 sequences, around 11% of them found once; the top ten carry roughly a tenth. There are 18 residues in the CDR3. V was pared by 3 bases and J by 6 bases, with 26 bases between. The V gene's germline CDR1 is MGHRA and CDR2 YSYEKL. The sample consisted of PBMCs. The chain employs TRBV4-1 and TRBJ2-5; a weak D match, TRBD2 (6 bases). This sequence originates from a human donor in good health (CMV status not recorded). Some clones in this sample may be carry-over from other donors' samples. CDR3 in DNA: TGCGCCAGCAGCCAGATGGGGGGACCCGGGAGCGCTAGGCAGACCCAGTACTTC. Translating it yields CASSQMGGPGSARQTQYF.